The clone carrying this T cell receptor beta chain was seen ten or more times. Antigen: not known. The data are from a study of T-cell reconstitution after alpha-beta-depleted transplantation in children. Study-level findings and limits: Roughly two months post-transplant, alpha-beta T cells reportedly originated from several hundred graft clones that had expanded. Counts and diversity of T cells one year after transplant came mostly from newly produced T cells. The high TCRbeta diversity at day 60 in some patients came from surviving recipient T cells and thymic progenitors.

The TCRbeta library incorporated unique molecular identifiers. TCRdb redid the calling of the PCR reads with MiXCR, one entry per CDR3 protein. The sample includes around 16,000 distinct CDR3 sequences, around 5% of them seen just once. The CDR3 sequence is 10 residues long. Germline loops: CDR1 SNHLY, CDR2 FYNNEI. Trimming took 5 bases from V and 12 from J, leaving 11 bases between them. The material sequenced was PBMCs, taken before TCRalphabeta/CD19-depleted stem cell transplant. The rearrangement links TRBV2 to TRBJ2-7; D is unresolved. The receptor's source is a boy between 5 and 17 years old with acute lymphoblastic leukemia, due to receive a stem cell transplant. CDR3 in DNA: TGTGCCAGCAGTCGAAATTCACCGTACTTC. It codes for CASSRNSPYF.